Below, one T cell receptor (beta chain) is given with its context. The V and J ends lost 2 bases and 2 bases respectively, with 16 bases between them. Germline-derived CDR1 and CDR2 are SGHVS and FNYEAQ. The CDR3 contains 17 residues. These data are taken from a study of control samples from healthy donors and cancer patients. Sequenced by immunoSEQ multiplex PCR; TCRdb stores in-frame clones only, minus some. Of 150,000 or so clones in the sample, 93% were seen once. This sequence was found in a man between 18 and 29 years old in good health. Sequencing was performed on blood. V gene TRBV7-6 combines with J gene TRBJ1-3, with D possibly TRBD1 on 6 matching bases. CDR3 region: CASSLSQGSHAGNTIYF. For the CDR3, the DNA is TGTGCCAGCAGCTTATCCCAGGGGAGCCATGCTGGAAACACCATATATTTT.